The 9 T cell receptor beta chains below come from one sample, sequenced in a study of T cell repertoires in cytomegalovirus infection. Antigens for these TCRs are unknown. MiXCR was run by TCRdb on the reads, yielding one entry per CDR3 protein. Among around 500,000 distinct CDR3 sequences, about two fifths were seen once, and the ten largest hold 40% to 50%. The input for sequencing was cultured PBMCs, taken from culture after CMV antigen stimulation. Every receptor here comes from a human donor in good health (CMV status not recorded). Some clones in this sample may be carry-over from other donors' samples.

The genes are TRBV20-1 and TRBJ1-5; 7 bases fit TRBD1. This CDR3 has 13 amino acids. CDR1 DFQATT and CDR2 SNEGSKA come from the germline V gene (reference sequence). After removal of 1 base from V and 4 bases from J, the junction contained 1 base not matched to a gene. The CDR3, as DNA: TGCAGTGCTAGAGCGGACAGGAATCAGCCCCAGCATTTT. It encodes CSARADRNQPQHF.

This clonotype appeared a few times. This chain connects TRBV7-9 to TRBJ1-2; D is uncertain. The length of the CDR3 is 12 residues. Germline V gene sequence: CDR1 SEHNR, CDR2 FQNEAQ (reference sequence). The V gene lost 5 bases and the J gene lost 6 bases, with 10 bases spanning the gap. The chain's CDR3 is CASSPSVDGYTF. The CDR3 DNA follows: TGTGCCAGCAGCCCCTCAGTTGATGGCTACACCTTC.

The J gene is TRBJ2-3, the V gene TRBV7-3, with a tentative D call TRBD2 (5 bases). The germline V gene has CDR1 SGHTA and CDR2 FQGTGA. The CDR3 loop spans 16 amino acids. V dropped 4 bases and J dropped 2 bases, with 16 bases sitting between them. The CDR3: CASSSNRRETTDTQYF. The CDR3 DNA follows: TGTGCCAGCAGCTCAAACAGAAGGGAGACCACAGATACGCAGTATTTT.

The chain recombines TRBV28 with TRBJ2-3; D gene ambiguous. CDR1 MDHEN and CDR2 SYDVKM come from the germline V gene. V was shortened by 5 bases and J by 7 bases, with 7 bases between the two germline ends. The CDR3 totals 11 residues. The DNA for the CDR3 is TGTGCCAGCAGTCCCAGCCATACGCAGTATTTT. It translates to CASSPSHTQYF.

This sequence joins TRBV12-3 or TRBV12-4 and TRBJ1-1; the match to TRBD1 covers 7 bases. Trimming took 3 bases from V and 5 from J; bases not matched to a gene: 21. The CDR3 has 19 residues. The CDR3, as DNA: TGTGCCAGCAGTTTGTTCTCGGGACAGAGGACCCGGGGTGTGACTGAAGCTTTCTTT. It encodes CASSLFSGQRTRGVTEAFF.

This clonotype was found a few times. J is TRBJ2-5 and V is TRBV6-2 or TRBV6-3; 8 bases agree with TRBD2. In germline, CDR1 is MNHEY, CDR2 SVGEGT. The CDR3 is made up of 19 amino acids. J lost 5 bases, V lost 6 bases, and 23 bases had no gene match. The CDR3, as DNA: TGTGCCAGCAGCAACCCTTCCGTCGCTGGAAGCGGGAGTGGGGAGACCCAGTACTTC. This translates into CASSNPSVAGSGSGETQYF.

This sequence joins TRBV18 and TRBJ2-5; TRBD2 matches at 7 bases. Losses at the gene ends were 0 bases for V and 4 bases for J; bases not matched to a gene: 8. Germline V CDR1 and CDR2: KGHSH, LQKENI. This CDR3 comprises 16 residues. CDR3 nucleotide sequence: TGTGCCAGCTCACCACCGGGCCAGCGGGACGGAGAGACCCAGTACTTC. It specifies CASSPPGQRDGETQYF. Together with reference TRBV18 and TRBJ2-5, the CDR3 gives the full variable domain: NAGVMQNPRHLVRRRGQEARLRCSPMKGHSHVYWYRQLPEEGLKFMVYLQKENIIDESGMPKERFSAEFPKEGPSILRIQQVVRGDSAAYFCASSPPGQRDGETQYFGPGTRLLVL.

The CDR3 nucleotides read TGTGCCAGCAGCCCCGGAGGCTACAGGTCGTTCTTC. This encodes CASSPGGYRSFF. The chain combines TRBV7-9 with TRBJ2-1; D tentatively fits TRBD1 or TRBD2 (5 bases each). Looked up from germline, CDR1 is SEHNR and CDR2 is FQNEAQ (reference sequence). CDR3 size: 12 residues. The V and J ends lost 5 bases and 15 bases respectively, with 17 bases between them. The full variable domain, completed using reference TRBV7-9 and TRBJ2-1, is DTGVSQNPRHKITKRGQNVTFRCDPISEHNRLYWYRQTLGQGPEFLTYFQNEAQLEKSRLLSDRFSAERPKGSFSTLEIQRTEQGDSAMYLCASSPGGYRSFFGPGTRLTVL.

This clonotype was observed at least ten times. As DNA, the CDR3 is TGTGCCAGCAGCTTAGTAGGTAGGACCTACGAGCAGTACTTC. Translated, it gives CASSLVGRTYEQYF. This chain connects TRBV7-2 to TRBJ2-7; D call uncertain. V was cut by 1 base and J by 2 bases, with 9 bases left in between. Germline values: CDR1 SGHTA, CDR2 FQGNSA. CDR3 length: 14 amino acids.